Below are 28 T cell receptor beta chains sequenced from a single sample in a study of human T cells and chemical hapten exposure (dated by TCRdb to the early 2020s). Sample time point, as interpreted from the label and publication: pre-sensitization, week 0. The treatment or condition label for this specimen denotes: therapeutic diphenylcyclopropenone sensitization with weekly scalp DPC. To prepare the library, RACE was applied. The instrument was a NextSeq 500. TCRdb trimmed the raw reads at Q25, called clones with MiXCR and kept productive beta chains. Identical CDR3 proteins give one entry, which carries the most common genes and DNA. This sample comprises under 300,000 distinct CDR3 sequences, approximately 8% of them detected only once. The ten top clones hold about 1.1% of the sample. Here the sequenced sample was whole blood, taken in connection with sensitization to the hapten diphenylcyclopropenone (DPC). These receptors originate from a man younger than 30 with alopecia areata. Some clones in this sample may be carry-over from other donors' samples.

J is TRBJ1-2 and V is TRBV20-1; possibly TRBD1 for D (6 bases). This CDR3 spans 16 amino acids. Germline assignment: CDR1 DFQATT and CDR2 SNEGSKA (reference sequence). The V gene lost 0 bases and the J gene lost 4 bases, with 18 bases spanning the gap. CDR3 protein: CSAREDSTELPYGYTF. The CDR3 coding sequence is TGCAGTGCTAGAGAGGACAGCACTGAGCTTCCCTATGGCTACACCTTC.

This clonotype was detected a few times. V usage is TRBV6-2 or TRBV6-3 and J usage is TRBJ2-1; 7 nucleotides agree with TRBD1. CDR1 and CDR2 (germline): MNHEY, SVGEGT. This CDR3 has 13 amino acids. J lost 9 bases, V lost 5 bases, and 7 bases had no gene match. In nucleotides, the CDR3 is TGTGCCAGCAGTAACGACAGGGTACGTGAGCAGTTCTTC. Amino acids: CASSNDRVREQFF.

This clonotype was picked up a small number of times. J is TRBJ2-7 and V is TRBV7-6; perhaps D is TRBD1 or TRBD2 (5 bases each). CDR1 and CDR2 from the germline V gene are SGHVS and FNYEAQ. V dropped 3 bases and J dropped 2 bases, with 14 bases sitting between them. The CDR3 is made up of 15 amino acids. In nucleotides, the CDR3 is TGTGCCAGCAGCTTCGGGCCCGGGACCCCCTACGAGCAGTACGTC. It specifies CASSFGPGTPYEQYV.

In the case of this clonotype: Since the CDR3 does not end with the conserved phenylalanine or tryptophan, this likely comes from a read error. The CDR3 nucleotides are TGTGCCAGCAGTTACGGTAGTGTGTCGCCCCAGCAGTACTAC. Translation gives CASSYGSVSPQQYY. This chain connects TRBV6-2 or TRBV6-3 to TRBJ2-7; D is uncertain. CDR3 length: 14 residues. The germline V and J ends were trimmed by 2 bases and 8 bases, with 16 bases remaining between them. CDR1 is MNHEY and CDR2 is SVGEGT in the germline V gene.

CDR3 nucleotides: TGTGCTAGTGGCCGTACAGGGTCAGTTTATGGCTACACCTTC. Translated: CASGRTGSVYGYTF. V and J are TRBV12-5 and TRBJ1-2; tentative D call: TRBD1 (6 bases). V lost 6 bases and J 5 bases, leaving 16 bases between the germline ends. The CDR3 length is 14 residues. CDR1 LGHNT and CDR2 FRNRAP come from the germline V gene.

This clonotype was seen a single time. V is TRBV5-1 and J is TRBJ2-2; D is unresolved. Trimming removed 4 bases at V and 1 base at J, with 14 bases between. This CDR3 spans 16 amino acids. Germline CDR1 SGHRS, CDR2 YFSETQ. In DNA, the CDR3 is TGCGCCAGCAGCCTGGTGAGACCGTTGAACACCGGGGAGCTGTTTTTT. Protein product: CASSLVRPLNTGELFF.

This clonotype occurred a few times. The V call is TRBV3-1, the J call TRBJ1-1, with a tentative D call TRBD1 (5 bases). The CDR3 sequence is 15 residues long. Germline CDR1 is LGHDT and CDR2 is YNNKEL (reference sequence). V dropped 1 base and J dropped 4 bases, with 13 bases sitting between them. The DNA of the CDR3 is TGTGCCAGCAGCCAAGTGGCGGGGCCGGGCACTGAAGCTTTCTTT. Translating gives CASSQVAGPGTEAFF.

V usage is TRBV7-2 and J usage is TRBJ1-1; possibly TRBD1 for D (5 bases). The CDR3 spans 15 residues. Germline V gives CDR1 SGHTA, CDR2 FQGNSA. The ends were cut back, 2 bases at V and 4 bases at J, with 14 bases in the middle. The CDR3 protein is CASSLPGPGGTEAFF. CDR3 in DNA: TGTGCCAGCAGCTTACCGGGACCGGGGGGCACTGAAGCTTTCTTT.

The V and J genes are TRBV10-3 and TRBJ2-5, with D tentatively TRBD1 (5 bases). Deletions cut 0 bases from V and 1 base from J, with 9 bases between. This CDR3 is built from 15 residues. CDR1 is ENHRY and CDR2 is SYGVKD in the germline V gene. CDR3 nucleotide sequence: TGTGCCATCAGTGAGTCGCTGGACATCCAAGAGACCCAGTACTTC. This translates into CAISESLDIQETQYF.

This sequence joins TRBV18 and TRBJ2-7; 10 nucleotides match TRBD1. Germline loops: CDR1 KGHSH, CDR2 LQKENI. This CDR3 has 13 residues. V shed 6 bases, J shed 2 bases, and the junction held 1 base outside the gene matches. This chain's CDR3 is CASSGQGAYEQYF. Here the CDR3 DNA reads TGTGCCAGCTCCGGACAGGGGGCCTACGAGCAGTACTTC.

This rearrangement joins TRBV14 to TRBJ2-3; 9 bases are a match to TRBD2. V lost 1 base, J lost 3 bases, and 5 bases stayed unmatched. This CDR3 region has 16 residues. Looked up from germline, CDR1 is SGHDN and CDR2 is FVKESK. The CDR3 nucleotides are TGTGCCAGCAGCCAAGCGGCTAGCGGGGTTACAGATACGCAGTATTTT. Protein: CASSQAASGVTDTQYF.

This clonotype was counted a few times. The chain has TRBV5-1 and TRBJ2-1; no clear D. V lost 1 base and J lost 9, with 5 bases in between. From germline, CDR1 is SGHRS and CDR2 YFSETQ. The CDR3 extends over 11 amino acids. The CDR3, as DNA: TGCGCCAGCAGCTTGAGCTTTGAGCAGTTCTTC. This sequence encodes CASSLSFEQFF.

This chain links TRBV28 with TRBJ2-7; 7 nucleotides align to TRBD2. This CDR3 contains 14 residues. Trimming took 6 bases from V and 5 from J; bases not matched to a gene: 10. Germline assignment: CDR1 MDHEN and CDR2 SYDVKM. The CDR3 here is CASSFPSGSDEQYF. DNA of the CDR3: TGTGCCAGCAGCTTCCCTAGCGGTTCCGACGAGCAGTACTTC.

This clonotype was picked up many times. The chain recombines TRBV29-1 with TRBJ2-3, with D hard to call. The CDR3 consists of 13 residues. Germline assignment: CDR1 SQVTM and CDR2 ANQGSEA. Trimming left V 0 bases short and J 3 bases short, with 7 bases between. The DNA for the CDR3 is TGCAGCGTTGAAGACAGCACGACAGATACGCAGTATTTT. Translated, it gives CSVEDSTTDTQYF.

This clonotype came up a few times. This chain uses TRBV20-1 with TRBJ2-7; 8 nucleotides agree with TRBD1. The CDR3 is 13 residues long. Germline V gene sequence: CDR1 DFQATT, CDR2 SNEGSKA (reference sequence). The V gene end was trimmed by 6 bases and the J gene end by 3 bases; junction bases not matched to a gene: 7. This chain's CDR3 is CSARQGNVYEQYF. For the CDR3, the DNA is TGCAGTGCGAGACAGGGGAACGTCTACGAGCAGTACTTC.

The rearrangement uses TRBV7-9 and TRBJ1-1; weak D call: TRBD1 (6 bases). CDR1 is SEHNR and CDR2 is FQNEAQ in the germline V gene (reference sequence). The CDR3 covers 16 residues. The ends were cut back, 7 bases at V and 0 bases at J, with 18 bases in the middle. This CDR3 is CASTPIWGALNTEAFF. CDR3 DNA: TGTGCCAGCACCCCCATCTGGGGGGCTTTGAACACTGAAGCTTTCTTT.

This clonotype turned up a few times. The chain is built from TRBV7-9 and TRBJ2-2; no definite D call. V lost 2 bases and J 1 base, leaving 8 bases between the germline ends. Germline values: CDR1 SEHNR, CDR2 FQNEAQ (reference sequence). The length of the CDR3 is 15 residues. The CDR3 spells CASSLKNENTGELFF. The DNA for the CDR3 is TGTGCCAGCAGCTTAAAAAACGAGAACACCGGGGAGCTGTTTTTT.

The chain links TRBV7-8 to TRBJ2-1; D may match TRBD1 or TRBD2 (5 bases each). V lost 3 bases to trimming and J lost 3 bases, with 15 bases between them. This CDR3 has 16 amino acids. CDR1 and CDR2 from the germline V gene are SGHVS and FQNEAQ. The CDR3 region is CASSLGRVVFYNEQFF. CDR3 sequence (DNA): TGTGCCAGCAGCTTGGGGCGGGTGGTGTTCTACAATGAGCAGTTCTTC.

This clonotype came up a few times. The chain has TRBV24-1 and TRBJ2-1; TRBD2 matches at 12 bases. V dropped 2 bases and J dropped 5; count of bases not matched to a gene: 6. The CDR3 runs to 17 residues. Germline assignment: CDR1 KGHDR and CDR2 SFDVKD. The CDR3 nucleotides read TGTGCCACCAGTGATTCGATGACTAGCGGGAGTAACAATGAGCAGTTCTTC. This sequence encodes CATSDSMTSGSNNEQFF.

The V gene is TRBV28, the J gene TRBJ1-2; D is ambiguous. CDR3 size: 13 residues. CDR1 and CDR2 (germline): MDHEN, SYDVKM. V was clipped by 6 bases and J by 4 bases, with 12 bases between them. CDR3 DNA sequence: TGTGCCAGCAGCTCCGACGGATTCTATGGCTACACCTTC. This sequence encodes CASSSDGFYGYTF.

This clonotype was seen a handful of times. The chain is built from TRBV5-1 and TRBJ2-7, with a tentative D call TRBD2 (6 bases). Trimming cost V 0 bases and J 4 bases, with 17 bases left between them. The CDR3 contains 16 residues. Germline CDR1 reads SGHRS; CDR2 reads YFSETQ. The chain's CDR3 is CASSLGQLLGGYEQYF. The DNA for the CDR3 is TGCGCCAGCAGCTTGGGACAGCTACTCGGAGGGTACGAGCAGTACTTC. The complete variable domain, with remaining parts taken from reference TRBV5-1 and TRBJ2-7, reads KAGVTQTPRYLIKTRGQQVTLSCSPISGHRSVSWYQQTPGQGLQFLFEYFSETQRNKGNFPGRFSGRQFSNSRSEMNVSTLELGDSALYLCASSLGQLLGGYEQYFGPGTRLTVT.

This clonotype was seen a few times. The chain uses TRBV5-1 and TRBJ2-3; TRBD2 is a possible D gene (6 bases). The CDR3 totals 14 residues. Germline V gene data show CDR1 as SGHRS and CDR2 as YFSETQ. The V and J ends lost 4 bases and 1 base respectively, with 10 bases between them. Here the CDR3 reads CASSPGTRTDTQYF. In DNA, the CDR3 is TGCGCCAGCAGCCCAGGGACTCGCACAGATACGCAGTATTTT. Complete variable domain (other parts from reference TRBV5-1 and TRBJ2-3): KAGVTQTPRYLIKTRGQQVTLSCSPISGHRSVSWYQQTPGQGLQFLFEYFSETQRNKGNFPGRFSGRQFSNSRSEMNVSTLELGDSALYLCASSPGTRTDTQYFGPGTRLTVL.

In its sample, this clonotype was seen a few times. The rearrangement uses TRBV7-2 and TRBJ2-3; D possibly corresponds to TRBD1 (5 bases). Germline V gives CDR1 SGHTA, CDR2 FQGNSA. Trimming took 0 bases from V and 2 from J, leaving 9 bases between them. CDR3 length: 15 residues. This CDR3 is CASSLAGLPTDTQYF. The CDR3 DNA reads TGTGCCAGCAGCTTAGCGGGGCTACCCACAGATACGCAGTATTTT.

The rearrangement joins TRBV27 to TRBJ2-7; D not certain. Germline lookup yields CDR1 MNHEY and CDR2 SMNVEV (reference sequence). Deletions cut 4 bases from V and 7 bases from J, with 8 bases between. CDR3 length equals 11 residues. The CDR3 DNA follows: TGTGCCAGCAGTTCCACTTGGGAGCAGTACTTC. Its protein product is CASSSTWEQYF.

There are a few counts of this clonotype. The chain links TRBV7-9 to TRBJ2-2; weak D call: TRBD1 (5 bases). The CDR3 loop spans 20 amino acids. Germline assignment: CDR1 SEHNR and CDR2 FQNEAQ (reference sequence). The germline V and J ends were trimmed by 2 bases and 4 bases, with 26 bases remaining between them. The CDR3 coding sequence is TGTGCCAGCAGCTTAAGACCGGCCAGGGTGGCAGGCAAGGGCACCGGGGAGCTGTTTTTT. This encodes CASSLRPARVAGKGTGELFF.

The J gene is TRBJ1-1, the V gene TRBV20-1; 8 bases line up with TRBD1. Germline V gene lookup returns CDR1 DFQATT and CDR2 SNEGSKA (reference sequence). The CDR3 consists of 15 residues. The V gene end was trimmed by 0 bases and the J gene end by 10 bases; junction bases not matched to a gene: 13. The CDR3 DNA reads TGCAGTGCTAGAGAGCCGGGACAGGCCCGCCGGGGAGCTTTCTTT. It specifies CSAREPGQARRGAFF.

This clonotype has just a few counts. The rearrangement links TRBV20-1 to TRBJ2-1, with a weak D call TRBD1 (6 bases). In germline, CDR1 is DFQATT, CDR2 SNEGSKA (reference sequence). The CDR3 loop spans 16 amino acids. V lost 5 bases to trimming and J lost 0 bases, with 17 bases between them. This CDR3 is CSALDWTDYSYNEQFF. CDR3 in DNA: TGCAGTGCTTTAGATTGGACAGATTACTCCTACAATGAGCAGTTCTTC.

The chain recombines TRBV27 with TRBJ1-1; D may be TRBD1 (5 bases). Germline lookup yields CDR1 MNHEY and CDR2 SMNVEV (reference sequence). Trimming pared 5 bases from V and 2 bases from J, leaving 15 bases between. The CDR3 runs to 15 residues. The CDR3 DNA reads TGTGCCAGCAGTGAGGGGATTCCCTTCAACACTGAAGCTTTCTTT. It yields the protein CASSEGIPFNTEAFF.